This T cell receptor (beta chain) was sequenced for a study of blood T cell repertoires in COVID-19. Turning to the study itself: The cDNA or gDNA used as material had been derived from T cells, B-cell-depleted T cells, or PBMCs.

TCRdb's copy holds only in-frame clones and misses some; the assay was immunoSEQ multiplex PCR. The table records 250,000 to 350,000 clones, approximately 89% of them present only once. Sequencing input: peripheral blood. The clonotype originates from a woman aged 25 to 39 who had recovered from COVID-19.

This chain's CDR3 is CASRVRVNWNTGELFF. CDR3 bases: TGTGCCAGTAGGGTCAGGGTAAATTGGAACACCGGGGAGCTGTTTTTT. The chain joins TRBV19 to TRBJ2-2; possible D gene TRBD1, 5 bases. V dropped 6 bases and J dropped 1 base, with 15 bases sitting between them. The CDR3 runs 16 residues. The germline V gene has CDR1 LNHDA and CDR2 SQIVND (reference sequence).